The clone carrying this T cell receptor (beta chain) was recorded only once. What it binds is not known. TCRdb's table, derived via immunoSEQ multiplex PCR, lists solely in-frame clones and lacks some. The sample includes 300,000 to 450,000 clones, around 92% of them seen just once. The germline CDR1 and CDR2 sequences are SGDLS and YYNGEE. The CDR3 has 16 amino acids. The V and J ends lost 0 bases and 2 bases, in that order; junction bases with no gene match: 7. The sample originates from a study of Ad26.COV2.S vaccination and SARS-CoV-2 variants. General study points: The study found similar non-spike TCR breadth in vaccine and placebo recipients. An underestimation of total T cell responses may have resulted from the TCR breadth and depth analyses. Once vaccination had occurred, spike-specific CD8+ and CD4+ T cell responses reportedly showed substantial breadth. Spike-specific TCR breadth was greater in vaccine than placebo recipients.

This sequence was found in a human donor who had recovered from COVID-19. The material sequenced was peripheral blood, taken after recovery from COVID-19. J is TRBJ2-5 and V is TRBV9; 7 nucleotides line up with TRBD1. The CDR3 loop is CASSVEVGTAQETQYF. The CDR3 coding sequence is TGTGCCAGCAGCGTAGAGGTGGGGACAGCTCAAGAGACCCAGTACTTC.